This T cell receptor beta chain emerged from a study of blood T cell repertoires in COVID-19. Across the study: Collection of acute and convalescent COVID-19 samples took place in the United States, Italy and Spain. From T cells, B-cell-depleted T cells, or PBMCs came the material, which was cDNA or gDNA.

The length of the CDR3 is 12 residues. V was clipped by 7 bases and J by 4 bases, with 8 bases between them. Per the authors' pipeline: Reference gene primer amplification in the assay estimated nucleated cell counts. Method: immunoSEQ multiplex PCR; TCRdb's copy keeps in-frame clones and lacks some. That table supplies the V and J calls and clone size; D and trimming were determined from the DNA. The data contain roughly 100,000 clones, roughly nine tenths of them singletons. The sample taken for sequencing was peripheral blood. This clonotype originated in a human donor in a cohort sampled during active COVID-19. The chain has TRBV12-3 or TRBV12-4 and TRBJ1-5; D ambiguous. The CDR3 DNA reads TGTGCCAGCACCGTTTCTAATCAGCCCCAGCATTTT. It is translated as CASTVSNQPQHF.